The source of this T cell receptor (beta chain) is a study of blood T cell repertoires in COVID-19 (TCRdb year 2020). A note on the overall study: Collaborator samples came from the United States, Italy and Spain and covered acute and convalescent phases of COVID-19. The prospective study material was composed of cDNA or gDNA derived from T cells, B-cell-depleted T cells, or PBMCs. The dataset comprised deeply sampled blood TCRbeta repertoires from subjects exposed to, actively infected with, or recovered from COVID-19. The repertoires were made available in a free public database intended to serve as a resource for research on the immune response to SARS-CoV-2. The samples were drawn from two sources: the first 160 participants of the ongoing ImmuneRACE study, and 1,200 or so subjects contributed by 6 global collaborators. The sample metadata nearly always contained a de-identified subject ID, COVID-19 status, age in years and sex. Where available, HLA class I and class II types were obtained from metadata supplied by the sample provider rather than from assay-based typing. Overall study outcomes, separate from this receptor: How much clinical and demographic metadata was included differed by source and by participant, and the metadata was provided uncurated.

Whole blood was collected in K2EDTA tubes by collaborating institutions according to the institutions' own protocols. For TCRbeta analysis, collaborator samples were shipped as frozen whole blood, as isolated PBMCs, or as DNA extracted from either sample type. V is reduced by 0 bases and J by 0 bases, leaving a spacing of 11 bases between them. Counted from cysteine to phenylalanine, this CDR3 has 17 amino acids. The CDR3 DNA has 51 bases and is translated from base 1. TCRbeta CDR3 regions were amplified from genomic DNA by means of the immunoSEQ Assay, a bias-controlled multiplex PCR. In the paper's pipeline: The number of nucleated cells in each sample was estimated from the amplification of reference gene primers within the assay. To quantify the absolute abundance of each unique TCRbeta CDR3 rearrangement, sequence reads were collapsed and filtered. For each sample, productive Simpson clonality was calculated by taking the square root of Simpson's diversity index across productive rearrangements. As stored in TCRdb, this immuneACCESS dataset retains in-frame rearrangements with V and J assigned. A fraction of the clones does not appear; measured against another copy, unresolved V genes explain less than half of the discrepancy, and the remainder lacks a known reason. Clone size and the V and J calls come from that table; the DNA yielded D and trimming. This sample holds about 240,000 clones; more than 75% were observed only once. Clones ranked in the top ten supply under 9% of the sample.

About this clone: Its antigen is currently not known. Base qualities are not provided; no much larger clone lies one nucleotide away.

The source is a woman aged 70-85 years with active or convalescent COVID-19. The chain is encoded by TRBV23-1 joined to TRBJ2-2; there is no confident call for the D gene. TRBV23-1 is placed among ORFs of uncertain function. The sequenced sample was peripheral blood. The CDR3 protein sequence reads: CASSQSGDTPNTGELFF. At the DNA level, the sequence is TGCGCCAGCAGTCAATCGGGCGACACGCCGAACACCGGGGAGCTGTTTTTT.